These T cell receptor beta chains were read from a single sample in a study of identical twins. TCRdb re-analysed the 5' RACE reads in MiXCR, keeping a single row per CDR3 protein. The table lists hundreds of thousands of distinct CDR3 sequences, over 20% of them singletons. This sample was also put to use in a study of T cells expressing NK-cell markers.

The sequencing input was PBMCs. The receptor source for this set is a woman aged 18 to 35 in good health. Each CDR3 is given with its conserved first and last residue. A D gene is named only where the DNA matches it firmly. The size field is filled for only some rows; it gives once, few, many or a size class.

D gene: TRBD2
J gene: TRBJ2-5
V gene: TRBV24-1
clone size: .
CDR3 DNA: TGTGCCACCAGTGATTTGGTAGCGGGCCAAGAGACCCAGTACTTC
CDR3 protein: CATSDLVAGQETQYF

D gene: TRBD2
J gene: TRBJ2-7
V gene: TRBV20-1
clone size: .
CDR3 DNA: TGCAGTGCTAGACCCCTAGCGGGACTAGCCGGCGAGCAGTACTTC
CDR3 protein: CSARPLAGLAGEQYF

D gene: TRBD2
J gene: TRBJ2-1
V gene: TRBV5-1
clone size: .
CDR3 DNA: TGCGCCAGCAGCTTTTCGCGGGGGGATGAGCAGTTCTTC
CDR3 protein: CASSFSRGDEQFF

D gene: .
J gene: TRBJ1-2
V gene: TRBV3-1
clone size: .
CDR3 DNA: TGTGCCAGCAGCCAAGCGGACGTTTATGGCTACACCTTC
CDR3 protein: CASSQADVYGYTF

D gene: .
J gene: TRBJ2-1
V gene: TRBV29-1
clone size: few
CDR3 DNA: TGCAGCGTTGATGGGCAGGGGACGGATGAGCAGTTCTTC
CDR3 protein: CSVDGQGTDEQFF

D gene: TRBD1
J gene: TRBJ1-6
V gene: TRBV6-1
clone size: .
CDR3 DNA: TGTGCCAGCAAAAAGGACAGGGTGGGGTTAGGGTCCTATAATTCACCCCTCCACTTT
CDR3 protein: CASKKDRVGLGSYNSPLHF

D gene: TRBD1
J gene: TRBJ2-2
V gene: TRBV7-8
clone size: .
CDR3 DNA: TGTGCCAGCAGCTTCATACAGGGGAGCACCGGGGAGCTGTTTTTT
CDR3 protein: CASSFIQGSTGELFF

D gene: .
J gene: TRBJ2-5
V gene: TRBV5-1
clone size: .
CDR3 DNA: TGCGCCAGCAGCTTGTCCGCGGGCCTCTGTTACTTC
CDR3 protein: CASSLSAGLCYF

D gene: TRBD1
J gene: TRBJ2-7
V gene: TRBV10-3
clone size: .
CDR3 DNA: TGTGCCATCAGTGAGTCACAGGGGAAGTTTGGCGAGCAGTACTTC
CDR3 protein: CAISESQGKFGEQYF

D gene: .
J gene: TRBJ2-7
V gene: TRBV6-1
clone size: .
CDR3 DNA: TGTGCCAGCAACCCCCGACTAGGTTCCTACGAGCAGTACTTC
CDR3 protein: CASNPRLGSYEQYF

D gene: .
J gene: TRBJ2-1
V gene: TRBV6-1
clone size: many
CDR3 DNA: TGTGCCAGCAGCCGCAGACAGGACCCCAACAATGAGCAGTTCTTC
CDR3 protein: CASSRRQDPNNEQFF

D gene: .
J gene: TRBJ2-1
V gene: TRBV5-1
clone size: .
CDR3 DNA: TGCGCCAGCAGCTTGTTTACCCCGGATGAGCAGTTCTTC
CDR3 protein: CASSLFTPDEQFF

D gene: .
J gene: TRBJ2-1
V gene: TRBV5-1
clone size: .
CDR3 DNA: TGCGCCAGCAGCTTGGTAGGGGGGCCGCCCGTAAGCTCCTACAATGAGCAGTTCTTC
CDR3 protein: CASSLVGGPPVSSYNEQFF

D gene: .
J gene: TRBJ1-5
V gene: TRBV7-2
clone size: .
CDR3 DNA: TGTGCCAGCAGCCCTAGGGGTAGTGGGGGCCAGCCCCAGCATTTT
CDR3 protein: CASSPRGSGGQPQHF

D gene: .
J gene: TRBJ1-2
V gene: TRBV6-4
clone size: once
CDR3 DNA: TGTGCCAGCAGTGAATCGGGCGCGGGGGGAGGCTACACCTTC
CDR3 protein: CASSESGAGGGYTF

D gene: .
J gene: TRBJ2-1
V gene: TRBV3-1
clone size: .
CDR3 DNA: TGTGCCAGCACAGGTCCCGGGGGCCTTAGAAAGGAGCAGTTCTTC
CDR3 protein: CASTGPGGLRKEQFF

D gene: .
J gene: TRBJ1-1
V gene: TRBV5-1
clone size: .
CDR3 DNA: TGCGCCAGCAGCTTGGCTGGCAGGGCGAACACTGAAGCTTTCTTT
CDR3 protein: CASSLAGRANTEAFF

D gene: .
J gene: TRBJ1-5
V gene: TRBV20-1
clone size: .
CDR3 DNA: TGCAGTGCTCGTACAGGGTTGGGTAATCAGCCCCAGCATTTT
CDR3 protein: CSARTGLGNQPQHF

D gene: TRBD2
J gene: TRBJ2-3
V gene: TRBV9
clone size: .
CDR3 DNA: TGTGCCAGCAGCGCGGGGGGGCAGACAGATACGCAGTATTTT
CDR3 protein: CASSAGGQTDTQYF

D gene: .
J gene: TRBJ1-5
V gene: TRBV12-3/TRBV12-4
clone size: .
CDR3 DNA: TGTGCCAGCAGGAAAGAGGGTCCCCAGCCCCAGCATTTT
CDR3 protein: CASRKEGPQPQHF

D gene: .
J gene: TRBJ2-7
V gene: TRBV7-6
clone size: few
CDR3 DNA: TGTGCCAGCAGCTTGAGTTCCCAGGGGAGCTCCTACGAGCAGTACTTC
CDR3 protein: CASSLSSQGSSYEQYF

D gene: .
J gene: TRBJ2-7
V gene: TRBV5-6
clone size: .
CDR3 DNA: TGTGCCAGCAGCTTGGGACCGGAACGGGGCTTATCCTCCTACGAGCAGTACTTC
CDR3 protein: CASSLGPERGLSSYEQYF

D gene: .
J gene: TRBJ2-1
V gene: TRBV12-3/TRBV12-4
clone size: .
CDR3 DNA: TGTGCCAGCAGTTCGGCGGCGTCTAACGGGGAGCAGTTCTTC
CDR3 protein: CASSSAASNGEQFF

D gene: .
J gene: TRBJ2-7
V gene: TRBV10-3
clone size: .
CDR3 DNA: TGTGCCATCTCCCGGGACGGAGACGAGCAGTACTTC
CDR3 protein: CAISRDGDEQYF

D gene: .
J gene: TRBJ2-3
V gene: TRBV20-1
clone size: many
CDR3 DNA: TGCAGTGCTAGGGGGCCATCAAGTCTTCCAGATACGCAGTATTTT
CDR3 protein: CSARGPSSLPDTQYF

D gene: .
J gene: TRBJ1-5
V gene: TRBV5-6
clone size: few
CDR3 DNA: TGTGCCAGCAGTAAAAGGGGGGGCAACGGCAATCAGCCCCAGCATTTT
CDR3 protein: CASSKRGGNGNQPQHF

D gene: TRBD1
J gene: TRBJ2-3
V gene: TRBV7-2
clone size: many
CDR3 DNA: TGCGCCAGCAGCTTGGGACAGGGGGCAGATACGCAGTATTTT
CDR3 protein: CASSLGQGADTQYF

D gene: .
J gene: TRBJ2-7
V gene: TRBV25-1
clone size: .
CDR3 DNA: TGTGCCAGCAGCTCAAGCGGGCGCCGACACTACGAGCAGTACTTC
CDR3 protein: CASSSSGRRHYEQYF

D gene: TRBD2
J gene: TRBJ2-7
V gene: TRBV20-1
clone size: many
CDR3 DNA: TGCAGTGCTAGAGCGGGGGGACGCTCCTACGAGCAGTACTTC
CDR3 protein: CSARAGGRSYEQYF

D gene: .
J gene: TRBJ2-3
V gene: TRBV5-6
clone size: few
CDR3 DNA: TGTGCCAGCAGCTTCGTGAGGGGCACAGATACGCAGTATTTT
CDR3 protein: CASSFVRGTDTQYF

D gene: .
J gene: TRBJ2-7
V gene: TRBV29-1
clone size: .
CDR3 DNA: TGCAGCGCCGGGAAGGACCCCTACGAGCAGTACTTC
CDR3 protein: CSAGKDPYEQYF

D gene: .
J gene: TRBJ2-2
V gene: TRBV20-1
clone size: .
CDR3 DNA: TGCAGTGCGAGGCCGTTAGGGGTCGGGGAGCTGTTTTTT
CDR3 protein: CSARPLGVGELFF

D gene: .
J gene: TRBJ2-1
V gene: TRBV9
clone size: .
CDR3 DNA: TGTGCCAGCAGCGCCAGGGAAATCGACAATGAGCAGTTCTTC
CDR3 protein: CASSAREIDNEQFF

D gene: .
J gene: TRBJ2-5
V gene: TRBV20-1
clone size: many
CDR3 DNA: TGCAGTGCTAGAGTGCTGGGAGAGACCCAGTACTTC
CDR3 protein: CSARVLGETQYF

D gene: .
J gene: TRBJ2-7
V gene: TRBV10-2
clone size: few
CDR3 DNA: TGCGCCAGCAACCCACAGAGGGACTCCTACGAGCAGTACTTC
CDR3 protein: CASNPQRDSYEQYF

D gene: .
J gene: TRBJ2-1
V gene: TRBV20-1
clone size: few
CDR3 DNA: TGCAGTGCTAGAATAACAGCGAAGGATGAGCAGTTCTTC
CDR3 protein: CSARITAKDEQFF

D gene: TRBD1
J gene: TRBJ2-7
V gene: TRBV5-1
clone size: .
CDR3 DNA: TGCGCCAGCAGCCCACCGACCGGGACAGGTACCGACGAGCAGTACTTC
CDR3 protein: CASSPPTGTGTDEQYF

D gene: TRBD1
J gene: TRBJ2-5
V gene: TRBV5-1
clone size: .
CDR3 DNA: TGCGCCAGCAGCGTCCGGGACAGCCAAGAGACCCAGTACTTC
CDR3 protein: CASSVRDSQETQYF

D gene: .
J gene: TRBJ1-1
V gene: TRBV10-3
clone size: few
CDR3 DNA: TGTGCCATCAGTAACCGGGTTAGGGGCACTGAAGCTTTCTTT
CDR3 protein: CAISNRVRGTEAFF

D gene: TRBD2
J gene: TRBJ2-1
V gene: TRBV12-3/TRBV12-4
clone size: .
CDR3 DNA: TGTGCCAGCACCGCAACTAGCGCGAGCTCCTACAATGAGCAGTTCTTC
CDR3 protein: CASTATSASSYNEQFF

D gene: TRBD1
J gene: TRBJ2-5
V gene: TRBV20-1
clone size: few
CDR3 DNA: TGCAGTGCTAGAGGCCTAGGACAGGGAGAGACCCAGTACTTC
CDR3 protein: CSARGLGQGETQYF

D gene: .
J gene: TRBJ2-7
V gene: TRBV5-1
clone size: few
CDR3 DNA: TGCGCCAGCAGCTTCGGTCGGACCGGCGTAGGCTACGAGCAGTACTTC
CDR3 protein: CASSFGRTGVGYEQYF

D gene: TRBD1
J gene: TRBJ2-5
V gene: TRBV9
clone size: .
CDR3 DNA: TGTGCCAGCAGCGTAGAGGCACAGGGGACAGGAGAGACCCAGTACTTC
CDR3 protein: CASSVEAQGTGETQYF

D gene: .
J gene: TRBJ2-7
V gene: TRBV29-1
clone size: .
CDR3 DNA: TGCGGCGTTGAAGATCAGGGCTACGAGCAGTACTTC
CDR3 protein: CGVEDQGYEQYF

D gene: .
J gene: TRBJ2-1
V gene: TRBV15
clone size: few
CDR3 DNA: TGTGCCACCACCGCCCTGGGTGGGTCCTACAATGAGCAGTTCTTC
CDR3 protein: CATTALGGSYNEQFF

D gene: .
J gene: TRBJ2-5
V gene: TRBV20-1
clone size: few
CDR3 DNA: TGCAGTGTACGACGGGCTCACAGCAGGGAGACCCAGTACTTC
CDR3 protein: CSVRRAHSRETQYF

D gene: .
J gene: TRBJ2-1
V gene: TRBV4-2
clone size: many
CDR3 DNA: TGTGCCAGCAGCCCTTGGTTTGGCCAAAGCTTCTACAATGAGCAGTTCTTC
CDR3 protein: CASSPWFGQSFYNEQFF

D gene: .
J gene: TRBJ2-1
V gene: TRBV20-1
clone size: .
CDR3 DNA: TGCAGTGCTTCCTCCGACAATGAGCAGTTCTTC
CDR3 protein: CSASSDNEQFF

D gene: .
J gene: TRBJ2-2
V gene: TRBV7-3
clone size: .
CDR3 DNA: TGTGCCAGCAGCTTAACGTCCGTAGGCGCAGCCGGGGAGCTGTTTTTT
CDR3 protein: CASSLTSVGAAGELFF

D gene: TRBD2
J gene: TRBJ2-3
V gene: TRBV7-3
clone size: many
CDR3 DNA: TGTGCCAGCAGCTTAAGAGCGGGGGGGCAGGATACGCAGTATTTT
CDR3 protein: CASSLRAGGQDTQYF

D gene: TRBD1
J gene: TRBJ1-2
V gene: TRBV5-1
clone size: few
CDR3 DNA: TGCGCCAGCAGCTTCGGGACAGGGGGAAACTATGGCTACACCTTC
CDR3 protein: CASSFGTGGNYGYTF

D gene: TRBD1
J gene: TRBJ1-2
V gene: TRBV4-3
clone size: many
CDR3 DNA: TGCGCCAGCAGCCAAGGAGCTGACAGGGCGTATGGCTACACCTTC
CDR3 protein: CASSQGADRAYGYTF

D gene: .
J gene: TRBJ2-7
V gene: TRBV7-9
clone size: few
CDR3 DNA: TGTGCCAGCAGCTTAGCTAATATGCACGAGCAGTACTTC
CDR3 protein: CASSLANMHEQYF

D gene: .
J gene: TRBJ2-7
V gene: TRBV7-9
clone size: .
CDR3 DNA: TGTGCCAGCAGCTTATGGGAGGCCGAGCAGTACTTC
CDR3 protein: CASSLWEAEQYF